This TCR beta chain was sequenced during a study of T cell responses to AZD1222 COVID-19 vaccine. This CDR3 contains 15 residues. Germline trimming cut 1 base from V and 4 bases from J; bases unmatched to any gene: 0. Germline V CDR1 and CDR2: SGHDN, FVKESK. Relative to its sample, this clone is medium-sized. This table comes from immunoSEQ multiplex PCR, and its TCRdb copy is limited to in-frame clones, with some not included. There are approximately 130,000 clones in the sample; approximately 90% occur only once, and around 10% lies in the top ten. The sample consisted of peripheral blood, taken on day 0 of MenACWY control vaccination. This chain joins TRBV14 and TRBJ2-3, with 12 bases aligning to TRBD2. The source of this sequence is an adult in good health. CDR3 sequence (DNA): TGTGCCAGCAGCCAAGGACTAGCGGGAGCAGATACGCAGTATTTT. Protein: CASSQGLAGADTQYF.